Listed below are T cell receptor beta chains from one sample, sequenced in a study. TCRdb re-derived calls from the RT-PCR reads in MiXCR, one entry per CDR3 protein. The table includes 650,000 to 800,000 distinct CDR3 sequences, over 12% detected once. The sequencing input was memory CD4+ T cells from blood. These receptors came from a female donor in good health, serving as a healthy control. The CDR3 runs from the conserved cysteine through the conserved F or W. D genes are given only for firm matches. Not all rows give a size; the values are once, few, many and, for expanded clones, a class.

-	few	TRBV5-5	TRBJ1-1	CASSQISTDNTEAFF	TGTGCCAGCAGCCAAATCTCTACAGATAACACTGAAGCTTTCTTT
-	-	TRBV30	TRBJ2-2	CAWIPGSGDTGDLFF	TGTGCCTGGATCCCCGGCAGTGGTGACACCGGGGATCTGTTTTTT
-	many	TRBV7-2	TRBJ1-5	CASSLESWGNQPQHF	TGTGCCAGCAGCTTAGAGTCGTGGGGCAATCAGCCCCAGCATTTT
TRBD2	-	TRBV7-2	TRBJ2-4	CASSFPGLAGANIQYF	TGTGCCAGCAGCTTCCCCGGACTAGCGGGAGCTAACATTCAGTACTTC
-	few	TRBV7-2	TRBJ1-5	CASSLASTGDQPQHF	TGTGCCAGCAGCTTAGCCTCGACTGGTGATCAGCCCCAGCATTTT
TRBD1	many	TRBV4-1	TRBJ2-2	CASSHDRGYTGELFF	TGCGCCAGCAGCCATGACAGGGGGTATACCGGGGAGCTGTTTTTT
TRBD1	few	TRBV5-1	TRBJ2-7	CASSSTGQGPYEQYF	TGCGCCAGCAGCTCGACAGGGCAGGGGCCCTACGAGCAGTACTTC
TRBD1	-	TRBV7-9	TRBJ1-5	CASSSTGGYSNQPQHF	TGTGCCAGCAGCTCCACAGGGGGCTATAGCAATCAGCCCCAGCATTTT
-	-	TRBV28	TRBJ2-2	CASSFPPRWIANTGELFF	TGTGCCAGCAGTTTTCCCCCACGGTGGATCGCGAACACCGGGGAGCTGTTTTTT
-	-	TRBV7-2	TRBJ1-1	CASSRDGFLDTEAFF	TGTGCCAGCAGCCGAGACGGATTCCTAGACACTGAAGCTTTCTTT
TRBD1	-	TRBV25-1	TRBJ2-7	CASRISGGASEQYF	TGTGCCAGCAGGATCTCAGGGGGTGCCTCCGAGCAGTACTTC
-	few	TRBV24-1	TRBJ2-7	CATSDTGRGSYEQYF	TGTGCCACCAGTGATACCGGGCGCGGGTCCTACGAGCAGTACTTC
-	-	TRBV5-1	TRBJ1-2	CASSLVQGWNYGYTF	TGCGCCAGCAGCTTGGTCCAGGGGTGGAACTATGGCTACACCTTC
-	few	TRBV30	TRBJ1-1	CAWSVEGTTEAFF	TGTGCCTGGAGTGTAGAGGGAACCACTGAAGCTTTCTTT
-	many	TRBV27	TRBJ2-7	CASSLYRAYEQYF	TGTGCCAGCAGTTTATACAGGGCCTACGAGCAGTACTTC
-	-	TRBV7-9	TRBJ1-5	CASSLTGFQPQHF	TGTGCCAGCAGCCTAACAGGGTTTCAGCCCCAGCATTTT
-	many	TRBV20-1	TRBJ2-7	CSAENLANEQYF	TGCAGTGCTGAAAACCTAGCTAACGAGCAGTACTTC
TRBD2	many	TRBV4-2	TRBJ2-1	CASSQGVGTSGSNEQFF	TGTGCCAGCAGCCAGGGGGTTGGGACTAGCGGGAGTAATGAGCAGTTCTTC
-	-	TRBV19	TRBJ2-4	CASADPGLKNIQYF	TGTGCCAGTGCCGATCCGGGGCTAAAAAACATTCAGTACTTC
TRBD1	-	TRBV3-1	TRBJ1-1	CASSLPGQMNTEAFF	TGTGCCAGCAGCCTACCGGGACAGATGAACACTGAAGCTTTCTTT
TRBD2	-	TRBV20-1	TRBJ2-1	CSARDLLGLAGFSYNEQFF	TGCAGTGCTAGAGATCTACTCGGACTAGCGGGATTCTCCTACAATGAGCAGTTCTTC
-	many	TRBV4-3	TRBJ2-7	CASSQDSRRGQVPYEQYF	TGCGCCAGCAGCCAAGATTCCCGTCGTGGCCAGGTCCCCTACGAGCAGTACTTC
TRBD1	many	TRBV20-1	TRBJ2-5	CSPLDRVGQETQYF	TGCAGTCCCCTGGACAGGGTCGGCCAAGAGACCCAGTACTTC
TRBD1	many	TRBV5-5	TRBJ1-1	CASSLTGGTVEAFF	TGTGCCAGCAGCTTGACAGGGGGCACAGTTGAAGCTTTCTTT
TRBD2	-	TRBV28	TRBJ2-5	CASSRNRWGAGGQETQYF	TGTGCCAGCAGTCGAAACCGTTGGGGAGCGGGAGGCCAAGAGACCCAGTACTTC
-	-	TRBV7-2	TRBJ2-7	CASSSLGQIYEQYF	TGTGCCAGCAGCTCGTTAGGACAGATATACGAGCAGTACTTC
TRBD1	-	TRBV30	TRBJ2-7	CAWLRTGSSYEQYF	TGTGCCTGGCTCCGGACAGGATCTTCCTACGAGCAGTACTTC
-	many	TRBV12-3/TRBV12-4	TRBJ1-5	CASSPRDGYQPQHF	TGTGCCAGCAGTCCCCGGGACGGCTATCAGCCCCAGCATTTT
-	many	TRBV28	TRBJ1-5	CASTIEGVKQPQHF	TGTGCCAGCACCATCGAGGGGGTAAAACAGCCCCAGCATTTT
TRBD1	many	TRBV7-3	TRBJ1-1	CASSPGQGAEAFF	TGTGCCAGCAGCCCCGGACAGGGCGCTGAAGCTTTCTTT
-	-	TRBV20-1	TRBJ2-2	CSARVDENTGELFF	TGCAGTGCTAGAGTAGACGAGAACACCGGGGAGCTGTTTTTT
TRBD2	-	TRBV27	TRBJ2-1	CASSLGTSAYSSYNEQFF	TGTGCCAGCAGTTTGGGGACTAGCGCATATTCCTCCTACAATGAGCAGTTCTTC
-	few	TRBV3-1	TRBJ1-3	CASSQALLVSGNTIYF	TGTGCCAGCAGCCAAGCACTCCTCGTCTCTGGAAACACCATATATTTT
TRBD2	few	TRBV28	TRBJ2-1	CASSSGLAGVPQFF	TGTGCCAGCAGCTCCGGACTAGCGGGAGTCCCGCAGTTCTTC
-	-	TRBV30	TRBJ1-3	CAWSPGNTIYF	TGTGCCTGGAGCCCGGGAAACACCATATATTTT
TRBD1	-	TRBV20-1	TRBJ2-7	CSATQGGGISYEQYF	TGCAGTGCTACACAGGGGGGCGGAATCTCCTACGAGCAGTACTTC
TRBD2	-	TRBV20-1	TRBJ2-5	CSASATSGRAGENQYF	TGCAGTGCTAGTGCGACTAGCGGGAGGGCGGGGGAGAACCAGTACTTC
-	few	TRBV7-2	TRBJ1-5	CASSLELPGKPQHF	TGTGCCAGCAGCTTAGAACTACCCGGGAAGCCCCAGCATTTT
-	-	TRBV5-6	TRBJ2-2	CASSLWGAGELFF	TGTGCCAGCAGCTTGTGGGGGGCCGGGGAGCTGTTTTTT
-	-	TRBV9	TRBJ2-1	CASSATGIIYNEQFF	TGTGCCAGCAGCGCAACAGGGATCATTTACAATGAGCAGTTCTTC
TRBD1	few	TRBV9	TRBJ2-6	CASSAGQGARGANVLTF	TGTGCCAGCAGCGCGGGACAGGGGGCGCGAGGGGCCAACGTCCTGACTTTC